These 14 T cell receptor beta chains were sequenced from one sample in a study of shared clonotypes between healthy human individuals. Profiled with immunoSEQ multiplex PCR; TCRdb holds only in-frame clones, not every one. This table has under 2,000,000 clones, about 95% appearing once. Positive CCR7 selection of CD45RO-negative cells yielded the naive CD8 cells, and terminally differentiated effector memory CD45RA+ cells were excluded. Sequenced sample: naive CD8+ T cells sorted from blood. All receptors come from a man in his late teens or twenties in good health.

The gene calls are TRBV27 and TRBJ1-2; D possibly corresponds to TRBD1 (6 bases). The length of the CDR3 is 12 residues. The ends were cut back, 5 bases at V and 4 bases at J, with 8 bases in the middle. The germline gives CDR1 MNHEY, CDR2 SMNVEV (reference sequence). The CDR3 nucleotides read TGTGCCAGCAGTCTCAGGGGCTATGGCTACACCTTC. It codes for CASSLRGYGYTF.

The rearrangement links TRBV6-5 to TRBJ2-7, with D uncertain. The V and J ends lost 7 bases and 0 bases respectively, with 10 bases between them. The CDR3 spans 13 residues. In germline, CDR1 is MNHEY, CDR2 SVGAGI. The CDR3 is CASTHRTSYEQYF. The CDR3 bases are TGTGCCAGCACCCATAGGACCTCCTACGAGCAGTACTTC.

This chain connects TRBV4-3 to TRBJ2-3, with a tentative D call TRBD2 (5 bases). Deletions cut 3 bases from V and 4 bases from J, with 8 bases between. The CDR3 loop spans 13 amino acids. Per germline, CDR1 LGHNA and CDR2 YSLEER. In nucleotides, the CDR3 is TGCGCCAGCAGCCACCAACTAGCAGATACGCAGTATTTT. It is translated as CASSHQLADTQYF.

This chain uses TRBV30 with TRBJ2-2; 9 bases align to TRBD2. This CDR3 has 14 amino acids. Germline assignment: CDR1 GTSNPN and CDR2 SVGIG (reference sequence). CDR3 nucleotides: TGTGCGATGGAGCCCCTAGCGGGGACCGGGGAGCTGTTTTTT. This codes for CAMEPLAGTGELFF.

This chain connects TRBV9 to TRBJ2-1, with 9 nucleotides matching TRBD2. Germline assignment: CDR1 SGDLS and CDR2 YYNGEE. V shed 3 bases, J shed 8 bases, and the junction held 9 bases outside the gene matches. This CDR3 is built from 15 residues. The CDR3 DNA follows: TGTGCCAGCAGCGACCCTGGCGGGAGGGTTTATGAGCAGTTCTTC. It translates to CASSDPGGRVYEQFF. The whole variable domain, filled in from reference TRBV9 and TRBJ2-1, reads DSGVTQTPKHLITATGQRVTLRCSPRSGDLSVYWYQQSLDQGLQFLIQYYNGEERAKGNILERFSAQQFPDLHSELNLSSLELGDSALYFCASSDPGGRVYEQFFGPGTRLTVL.

The chain has TRBV4-1 and TRBJ2-2, with D maybe TRBD2 (5 bases). The CDR3 covers 16 residues. CDR1 is MGHRA and CDR2 is YSYEKL in the germline V gene. The V gene lost 2 bases and the J gene lost 4 bases, with 14 bases spanning the gap. The CDR3 spells CASSQYPGLPTGELFF. As DNA, the CDR3 is TGCGCCAGCAGCCAATACCCAGGACTGCCCACCGGGGAGCTGTTTTTT.

J is TRBJ2-7 and V is TRBV6-5; TRBD2 matches at 9 bases. The germline CDR1 and CDR2 sequences are MNHEY and SVGAGI. This CDR3 spans 16 amino acids. V lost 0 bases, J lost 6 bases, and 9 bases stayed unmatched. The CDR3 region is CASSYSRLAGNSEQYF. CDR3 coding DNA: TGTGCCAGCAGTTACTCGCGGCTAGCGGGAAATTCCGAGCAGTACTTC.

V usage is TRBV6-5 and J usage is TRBJ2-2; 9 bases agree with TRBD1. The CDR3 runs 13 residues. Germline CDR1 MNHEY, CDR2 SVGAGI. Trimming removed 11 bases from V and 3 bases from J; junction bases left unmatched: 4. The CDR3 DNA follows: TGTGCCGCGGGACAGGGCCACACCGGGGAGCTGTTTTTT. The encoded protein is CAAGQGHTGELFF.

The table lists this clone with a count of one. The chain has TRBV4-1 and TRBJ2-5, with a tentative D call TRBD2 (6 bases). The CDR3 is made up of 16 amino acids. Trimming pared 0 bases from V and 2 bases from J, leaving 13 bases between. Germline V lookup: CDR1 MGHRA, CDR2 YSYEKL. For the CDR3, the DNA is TGCGCCAGCAGCCAAGATTGGGGGGAAGGGCAAGAGACCCAGTACTTC. Its protein product is CASSQDWGEGQETQYF.

This clone was seen once. J is TRBJ2-3 and V is TRBV10-2; 10 bases align to TRBD1. The V gene's germline CDR1 is WSHSY and CDR2 SAAADI. V lost 8 bases to trimming and J lost 0 bases; unmatched junction nucleotides: 14. The CDR3 consists of 18 residues. The DNA for the CDR3 is TGCGCCAGCGGACCCGGGACAGGGGATTACCTGAGCACAGATACGCAGTATTTT. It encodes CASGPGTGDYLSTDTQYF.

The chain joins TRBV7-2 to TRBJ1-2; weak D call: TRBD1 (5 bases). Trimming left V 6 bases short and J 4 bases short, with 15 bases between. CDR3 length: 14 residues. CDR1 and CDR2 from the germline V gene are SGHTA and FQGNSA. This CDR3 is CASRPLGAGYGYTF. For the CDR3, the DNA is TGTGCCAGCAGACCCCTCGGGGCAGGCTATGGCTACACCTTC.

V is TRBV7-2 and J is TRBJ2-7, with D perhaps TRBD1 or TRBD2 (5 bases each). Trimming left V 5 bases short and J 2 bases short, with 19 bases between. CDR1 is SGHTA and CDR2 is FQGNSA in the germline V gene. The CDR3 runs 16 residues. The chain's CDR3 is CASSPNLSGHPYEQYF. CDR3 DNA sequence: TGTGCCAGCAGCCCGAATCTGTCGGGGCACCCCTACGAGCAGTACTTC.

This chain uses TRBV7-6 with TRBJ2-3; D ambiguous. The germline V gene encodes CDR1 SGHVS and CDR2 FNYEAQ. The CDR3 is made up of 15 amino acids. The V gene lost 1 base and the J gene lost 0 bases, with 8 bases spanning the gap. CDR3 loop: CASSLDAESTDTQYF. In nucleotides, the CDR3 is TGTGCCAGCAGCTTAGACGCGGAGAGCACAGATACGCAGTATTTT.

This chain links TRBV6-5 with TRBJ1-1, with D unresolved. CDR3 size: 13 residues. V lost 0 bases and J lost 4, with 6 bases in between. Germline loops: CDR1 MNHEY, CDR2 SVGAGI. CDR3 bases: TGTGCCAGCAGTTACTCGGTAGTCACTGAAGCTTTCTTT. This encodes CASSYSVVTEAFF.